The 2 T cell receptor beta chains below all came from one sample that was sequenced in a study of beta chain features in type 1 diabetes. Findings of the study overall: A moderate, significant TCRB CDR3 shortening appeared in type 1 diabetes across four CD4+ subsets.

The study reverse transcribed the entire isolated RNA, so it sequenced expressed TCRB transcripts. Repertoires were generated with immunoSEQ multiplex PCR, while TCRdb's copy carries only in-frame clones and drops some. The sample carries about 180,000 clones, approximately 8.1% recorded once. No antigens are known for them. Material for sequencing was central memory CD4+ T cells from blood. The receptor set was obtained from a woman in her forties with type 1 diabetes.

This clone was seen more than once but under ten times. The chain uses TRBV7-2 and TRBJ2-7; TRBD2 agrees at 9 bases. This CDR3 has 14 amino acids. The germline gives CDR1 SGHTA, CDR2 FQGNSA. V was pared by 2 bases and J by 6 bases, with 5 bases of the junction left unmatched. This CDR3 is CASSLLGSGSEQYF. As DNA, the CDR3 is TGTGCCAGCAGCTTACTTGGTAGCGGGAGCGAGCAGTACTTC.

This clone was picked up a small number of times. The rearrangement uses TRBV11-2 and TRBJ2-7, with TRBD1 identical over 11 bases. Germline V gene sequence: CDR1 SGHAT, CDR2 FQNNGV. CDR3 length equals 14 residues. The trim removed 5 bases at V and 7 bases at J, leaving 7 bases unmatched. The CDR3 sequence: CASSIAGQGAEQYF. As DNA, the CDR3 is TGTGCCAGCAGCATTGCCGGACAGGGGGCAGAGCAGTACTTC.